This T cell receptor beta chain was identified during a study of blood T cell repertoires in COVID-19 (dated by TCRdb to between 2020 and 2021). For the wider study: The collaborator samples originated in the United States, Italy and Spain and spanned the acute and convalescent phases of COVID-19. Deeply sampled blood TCRbeta repertoires from subjects exposed to, actively infected with, or recovered from COVID-19 were included in the dataset. The repertoires were released in a freely available public database meant as a resource for research on the immune response to SARS-CoV-2. Where available, HLA class I and class II types were taken from metadata supplied by the sample provider and were not determined by assay-based typing. Nearly every sample came with metadata listing a de-identified subject ID, COVID-19 status, age in years and sex. The prospective study material was composed of cDNA or gDNA derived from T cells, B-cell-depleted T cells, or PBMCs. The samples were drawn from the first 160 participants of the ongoing ImmuneRACE study and from 950 to 1,500 subjects provided by 6 global collaborators.

Each collaborating institution followed its own protocols to collect whole blood in K2EDTA tubes. For TCRbeta analysis, collaborator samples were shipped as frozen whole blood, as isolated PBMCs, or as DNA extracted from either sample type. CDR1 and CDR2, per the germline V gene, are SNHLY and FYNNEI. The CDR3 spans 12 residues, from the cysteine through the phenylalanine. Kept here is only the CDR3 DNA, which spans 36 bases and is read in frame from base 1. The junction shows trimming of 10 bases on V and 5 bases on J, and the gene matches do not reach 2 bases of it. The immunoSEQ Assay, a bias-controlled multiplex PCR, was used to amplify TCRbeta CDR3 regions from genomic DNA. The authors processed their data as follows. Within the assay, amplification of reference gene primers was used to estimate how many nucleated cells each sample contained. To quantify the absolute abundance of each unique TCRbeta CDR3 rearrangement, sequence reads were collapsed and filtered. For each sample, productive Simpson clonality was calculated as the square root of Simpson's diversity index over productive rearrangements. TCRdb retrieved this table from immuneACCESS and kept in-frame rearrangements only. Not all clones are present; in checked studies, unresolved V genes account for under half, and no reason is known for the remainder. From that table come the V and J calls and clone size; the DNA was used to work out D and trimming. The sample table records 150,000 to 200,000 clones; more than 80% of these occur just once. The top ten clonotypes cover approximately 11% of the sample.

The paper's findings and limits, for the study overall: The quantity of clinical and demographic metadata differed by source and by participant and was supplied without curation.

Notes on this clone: What antigen it recognizes has not been identified. No base quality values were provided; no much bigger clone lies one nucleotide off.

Specimen: peripheral blood. The chain couples TRBV2 to TRBJ1-6, with 7 bases matching TRBD1. The TCR comes from a human donor in a cohort sampled during active COVID-19. The CDR3 corresponds to CAKGTDNSPLHF. At the DNA level, the sequence is TGTGCCAAAGGGACAGATAATTCACCCCTCCACTTT.